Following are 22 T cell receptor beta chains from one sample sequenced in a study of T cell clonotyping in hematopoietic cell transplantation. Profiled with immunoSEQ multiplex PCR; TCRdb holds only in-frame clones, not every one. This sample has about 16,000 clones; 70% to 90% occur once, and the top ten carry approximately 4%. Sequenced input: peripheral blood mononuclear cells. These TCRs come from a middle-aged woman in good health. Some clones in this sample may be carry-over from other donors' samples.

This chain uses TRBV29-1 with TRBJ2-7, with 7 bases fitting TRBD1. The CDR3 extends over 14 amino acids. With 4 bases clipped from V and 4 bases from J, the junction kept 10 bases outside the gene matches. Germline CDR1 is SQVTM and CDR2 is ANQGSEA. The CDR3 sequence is CSVGEPGQSYEQYF. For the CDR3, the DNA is TGCAGCGTTGGGGAGCCGGGACAGTCTTACGAGCAGTACTTC.

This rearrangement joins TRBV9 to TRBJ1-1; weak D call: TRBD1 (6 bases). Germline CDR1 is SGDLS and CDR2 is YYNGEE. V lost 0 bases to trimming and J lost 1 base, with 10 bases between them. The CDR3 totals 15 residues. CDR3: CASSVVDSSNTEAFF. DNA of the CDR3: TGTGCCAGCAGCGTAGTGGACAGTTCGAACACTGAAGCTTTCTTT.

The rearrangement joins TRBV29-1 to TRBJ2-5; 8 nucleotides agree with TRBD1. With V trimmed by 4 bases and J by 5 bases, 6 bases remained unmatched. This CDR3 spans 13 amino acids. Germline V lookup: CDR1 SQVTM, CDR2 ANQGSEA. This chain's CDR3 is CSVGQGAAETQYF. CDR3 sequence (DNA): TGCAGCGTTGGGCAGGGGGCTGCGGAGACCCAGTACTTC. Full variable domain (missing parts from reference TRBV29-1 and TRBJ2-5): SAVISQKPSRDICQRGTSLTIQCQVDSQVTMMFWYRQQPGQSLTLIATANQGSEATYESGFVIDKFPISRPNLTFSTLTVSNMSPEDSSIYLCSVGQGAAETQYFGPGTRLLVL.

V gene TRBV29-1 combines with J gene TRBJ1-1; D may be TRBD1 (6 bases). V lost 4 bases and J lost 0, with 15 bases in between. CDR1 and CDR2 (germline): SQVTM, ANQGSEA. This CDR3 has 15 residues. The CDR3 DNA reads TGCAGCGTTGTTGGGACACTAGTGATGAACACTGAAGCTTTCTTT. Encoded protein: CSVVGTLVMNTEAFF.

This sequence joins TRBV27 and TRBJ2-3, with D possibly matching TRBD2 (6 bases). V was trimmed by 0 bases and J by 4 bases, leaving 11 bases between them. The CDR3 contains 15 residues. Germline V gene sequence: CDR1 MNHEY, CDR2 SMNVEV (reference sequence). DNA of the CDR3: TGTGCCAGCAGTTTATCGGGCAGGGAGGCAGATACGCAGTATTTT. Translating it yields CASSLSGREADTQYF.

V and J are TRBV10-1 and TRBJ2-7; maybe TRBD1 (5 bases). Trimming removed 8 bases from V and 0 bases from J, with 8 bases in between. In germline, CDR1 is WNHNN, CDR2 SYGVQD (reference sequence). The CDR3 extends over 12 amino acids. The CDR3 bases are TGCGCCAGCGTACAGGTCTCCTACGAGCAGTACTTC. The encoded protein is CASVQVSYEQYF.

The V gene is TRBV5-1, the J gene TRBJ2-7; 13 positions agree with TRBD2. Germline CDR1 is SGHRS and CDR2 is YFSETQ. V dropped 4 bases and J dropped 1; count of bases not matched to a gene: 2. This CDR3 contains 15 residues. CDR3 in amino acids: CASSVGLAGSYEQYF. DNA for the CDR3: TGCGCCAGCAGCGTGGGACTAGCGGGATCCTACGAGCAGTACTTC.

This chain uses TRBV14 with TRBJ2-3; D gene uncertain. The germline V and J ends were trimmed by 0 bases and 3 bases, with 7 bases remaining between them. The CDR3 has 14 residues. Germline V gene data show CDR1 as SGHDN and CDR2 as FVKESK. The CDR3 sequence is CASSQEYPTDTQYF. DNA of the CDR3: TGTGCCAGCAGCCAAGAGTACCCGACAGATACGCAGTATTTT.

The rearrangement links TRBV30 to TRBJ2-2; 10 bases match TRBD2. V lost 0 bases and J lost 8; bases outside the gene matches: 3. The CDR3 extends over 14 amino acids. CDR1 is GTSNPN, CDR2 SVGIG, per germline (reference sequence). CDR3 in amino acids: CAWSVLAGAGELFF. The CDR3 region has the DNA TGTGCCTGGAGTGTGCTAGCGGGAGCGGGGGAGCTGTTTTTT.

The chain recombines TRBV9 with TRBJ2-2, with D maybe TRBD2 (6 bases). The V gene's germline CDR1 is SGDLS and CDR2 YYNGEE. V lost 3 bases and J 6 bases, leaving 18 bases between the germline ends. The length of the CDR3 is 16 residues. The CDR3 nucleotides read TGTGCCAGCAGCGCGCCGGGACTCGAGGGTCCCGGGGAGCTGTTTTTT. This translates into CASSAPGLEGPGELFF.

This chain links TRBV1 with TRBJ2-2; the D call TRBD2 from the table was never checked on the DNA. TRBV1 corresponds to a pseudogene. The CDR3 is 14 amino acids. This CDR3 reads CTSSQPGGTGELFF. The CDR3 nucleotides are TGCACCAGCAGCCAGCCGGGGGGCACCGGGGAGCTGTTTTTT.

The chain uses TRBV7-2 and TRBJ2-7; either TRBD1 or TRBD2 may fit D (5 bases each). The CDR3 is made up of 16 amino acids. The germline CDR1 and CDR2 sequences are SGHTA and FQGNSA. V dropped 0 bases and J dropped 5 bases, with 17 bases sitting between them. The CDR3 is CASSLAAGTLAHEQYF. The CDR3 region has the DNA TGTGCCAGCAGCTTAGCGGCCGGGACCCTTGCCCACGAGCAGTACTTC.

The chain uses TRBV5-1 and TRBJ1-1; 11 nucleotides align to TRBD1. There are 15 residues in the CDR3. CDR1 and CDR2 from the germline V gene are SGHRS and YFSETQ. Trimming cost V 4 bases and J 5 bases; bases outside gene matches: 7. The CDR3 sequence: CASSHGQGAQTEAFF. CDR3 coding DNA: TGCGCCAGCAGCCATGGACAGGGGGCGCAAACTGAAGCTTTCTTT.

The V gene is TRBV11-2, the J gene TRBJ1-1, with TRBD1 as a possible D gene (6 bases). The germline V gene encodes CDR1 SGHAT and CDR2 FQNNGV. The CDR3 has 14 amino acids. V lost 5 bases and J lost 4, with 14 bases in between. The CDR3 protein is CASSKQGLGTEAFF. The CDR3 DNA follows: TGTGCCAGCAGCAAACAGGGTCTTGGCACTGAAGCTTTCTTT.

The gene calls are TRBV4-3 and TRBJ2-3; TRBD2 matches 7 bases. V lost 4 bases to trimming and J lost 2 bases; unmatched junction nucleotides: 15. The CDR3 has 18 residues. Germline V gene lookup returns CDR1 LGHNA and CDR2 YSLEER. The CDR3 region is CASSPIRPGGGFTDTQYF. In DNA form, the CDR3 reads TGCGCCAGCAGCCCTATTCGACCGGGGGGAGGTTTCACAGATACGCAGTATTTT.

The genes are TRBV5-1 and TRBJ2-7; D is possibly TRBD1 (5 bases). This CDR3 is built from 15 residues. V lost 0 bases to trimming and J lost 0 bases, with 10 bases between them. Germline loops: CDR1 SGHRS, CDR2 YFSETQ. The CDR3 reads CASSLGQTSSYEQYF. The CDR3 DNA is TGCGCCAGCAGCTTGGGACAGACGAGCTCCTACGAGCAGTACTTC.

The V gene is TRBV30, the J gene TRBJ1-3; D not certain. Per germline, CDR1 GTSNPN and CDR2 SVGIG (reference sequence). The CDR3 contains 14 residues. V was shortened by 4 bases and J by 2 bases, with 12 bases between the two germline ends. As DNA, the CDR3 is TGTGCCTGGAAAAAGGTGGGAGCTGGAAACACCATATATTTT. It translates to CAWKKVGAGNTIYF.

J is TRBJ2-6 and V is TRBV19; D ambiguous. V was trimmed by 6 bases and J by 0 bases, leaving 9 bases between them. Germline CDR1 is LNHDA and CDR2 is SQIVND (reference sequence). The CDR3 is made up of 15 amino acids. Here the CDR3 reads CASSPDDSGANVLTF. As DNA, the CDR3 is TGTGCCAGTAGCCCCGATGACTCTGGGGCCAACGTCCTGACTTTC. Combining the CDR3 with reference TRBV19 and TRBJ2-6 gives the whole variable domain DGGITQSPKYLFRKEGQNVTLSCEQNLNHDAMYWYRQDPGQGLRLIYYSQIVNDFQKGDIAEGYSVSREKKESFPLTVTSAQKNPTAFYLCASSPDDSGANVLTFGAGSRLTVL.

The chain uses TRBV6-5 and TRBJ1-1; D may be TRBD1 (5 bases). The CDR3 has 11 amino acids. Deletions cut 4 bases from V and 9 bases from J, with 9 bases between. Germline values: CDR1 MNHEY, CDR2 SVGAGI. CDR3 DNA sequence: TGTGCCAGCAGTTCCCGGGGGAAAGCTTTCTTT. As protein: CASSSRGKAFF.

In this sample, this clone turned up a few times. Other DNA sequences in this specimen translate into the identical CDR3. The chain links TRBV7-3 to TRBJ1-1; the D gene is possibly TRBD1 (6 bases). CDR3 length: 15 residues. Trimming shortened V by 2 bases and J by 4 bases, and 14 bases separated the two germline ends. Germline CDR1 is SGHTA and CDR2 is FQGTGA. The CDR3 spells CASSLVGGGGTEAFF. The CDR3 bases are TGTGCCAGCAGCTTAGTCGGGGGCGGGGGCACTGAAGCTTTCTTT.

In DNA, the CDR3 is TGTGCCAGCAGCCCTGACCGGGACAGGGGTTTATCTGGAAACACCATATATTTT. This encodes CASSPDRDRGLSGNTIYF. This chain joins TRBV27 and TRBJ1-3; TRBD1 aligns across 10 bases. This CDR3 contains 18 residues. Germline values: CDR1 MNHEY, CDR2 SMNVEV (reference sequence). Losses at the gene ends were 6 bases for V and 1 base for J; bases not matched to a gene: 12.

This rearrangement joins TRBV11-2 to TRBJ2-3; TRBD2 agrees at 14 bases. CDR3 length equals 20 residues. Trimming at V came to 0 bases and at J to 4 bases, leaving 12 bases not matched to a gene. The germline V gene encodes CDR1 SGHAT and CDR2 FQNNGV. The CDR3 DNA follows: TGTGCCAGCAGCTTAGAGAGGGGCTGGGGACTAGCGGGAGATCCAGATACGCAGTATTTT. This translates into CASSLERGWGLAGDPDTQYF.